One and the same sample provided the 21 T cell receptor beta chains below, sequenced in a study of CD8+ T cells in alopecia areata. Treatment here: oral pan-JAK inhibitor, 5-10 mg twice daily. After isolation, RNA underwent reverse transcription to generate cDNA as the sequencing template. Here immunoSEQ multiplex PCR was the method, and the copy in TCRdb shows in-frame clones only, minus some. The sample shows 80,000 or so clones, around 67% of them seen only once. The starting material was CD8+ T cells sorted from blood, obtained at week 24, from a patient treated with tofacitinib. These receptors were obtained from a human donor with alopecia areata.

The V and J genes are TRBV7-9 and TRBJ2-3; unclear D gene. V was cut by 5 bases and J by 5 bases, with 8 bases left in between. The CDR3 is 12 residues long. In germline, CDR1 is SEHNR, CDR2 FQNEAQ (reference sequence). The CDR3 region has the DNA TGTGCCAGCAGCGTAACAAAAGATACGCAGTATTTT. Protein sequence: CASSVTKDTQYF.

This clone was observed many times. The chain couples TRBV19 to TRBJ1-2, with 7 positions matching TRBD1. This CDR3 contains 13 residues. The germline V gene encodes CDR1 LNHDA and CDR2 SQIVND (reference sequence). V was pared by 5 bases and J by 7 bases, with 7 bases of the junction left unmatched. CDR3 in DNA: TGTGCCAGTAGTGTACAGGGGAGCGGTGGCTACACCTTC. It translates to CASSVQGSGGYTF.

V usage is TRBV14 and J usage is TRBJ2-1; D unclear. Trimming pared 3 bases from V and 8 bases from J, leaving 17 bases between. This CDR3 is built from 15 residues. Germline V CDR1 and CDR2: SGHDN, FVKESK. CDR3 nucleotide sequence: TGTGCCAGCAGCCACCCCGGTCGAGCCTCGGATGAGCAGTTCTTC. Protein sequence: CASSHPGRASDEQFF.

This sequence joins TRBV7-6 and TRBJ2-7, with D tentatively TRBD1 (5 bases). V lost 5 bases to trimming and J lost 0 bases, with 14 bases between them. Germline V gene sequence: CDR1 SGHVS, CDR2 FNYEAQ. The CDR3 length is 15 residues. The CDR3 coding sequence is TGTGCCAGCAGCCCCTCACGACAGAGCTCCTACGAGCAGTACTTC. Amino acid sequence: CASSPSRQSSYEQYF.

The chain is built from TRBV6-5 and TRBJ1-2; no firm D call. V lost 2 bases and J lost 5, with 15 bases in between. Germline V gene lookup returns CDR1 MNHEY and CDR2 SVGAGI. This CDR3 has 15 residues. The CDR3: CASSYPMRDEYGYTF. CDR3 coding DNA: TGTGCCAGCAGTTACCCGATGAGGGATGAATATGGCTACACCTTC.

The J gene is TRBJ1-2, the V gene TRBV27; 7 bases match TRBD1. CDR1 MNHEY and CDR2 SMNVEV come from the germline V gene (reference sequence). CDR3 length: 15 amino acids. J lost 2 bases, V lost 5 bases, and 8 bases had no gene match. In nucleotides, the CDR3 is TGTGCCAGCAGTCAAACGGGACAGCTCAACTATGGCTACACCTTC. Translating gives CASSQTGQLNYGYTF.

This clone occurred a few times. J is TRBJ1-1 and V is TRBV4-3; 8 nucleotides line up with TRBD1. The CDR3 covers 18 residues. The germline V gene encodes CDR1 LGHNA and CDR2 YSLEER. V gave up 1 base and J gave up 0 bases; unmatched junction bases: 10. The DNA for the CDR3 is TGCGCCAGCAGCCAAGCCACCGGGACAGGACACCTGAACACTGAAGCTTTCTTT. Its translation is CASSQATGTGHLNTEAFF.

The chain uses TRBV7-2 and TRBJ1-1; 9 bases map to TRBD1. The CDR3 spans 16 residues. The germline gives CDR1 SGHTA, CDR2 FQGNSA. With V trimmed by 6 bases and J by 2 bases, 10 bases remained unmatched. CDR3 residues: CASSRYPTGGNTEAFF. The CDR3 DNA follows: TGTGCCAGCAGTCGCTACCCGACAGGGGGTAACACTGAAGCTTTCTTT.

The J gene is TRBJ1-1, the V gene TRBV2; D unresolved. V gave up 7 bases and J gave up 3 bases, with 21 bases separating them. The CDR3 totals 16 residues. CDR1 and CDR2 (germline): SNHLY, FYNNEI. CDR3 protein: CASILPPGPRDTEAFF. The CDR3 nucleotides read TGTGCCAGCATCCTCCCCCCCGGGCCTCGAGACACTGAAGCTTTCTTT.

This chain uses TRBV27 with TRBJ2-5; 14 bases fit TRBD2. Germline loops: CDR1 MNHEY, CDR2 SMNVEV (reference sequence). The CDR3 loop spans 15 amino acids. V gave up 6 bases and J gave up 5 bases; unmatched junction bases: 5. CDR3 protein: CASRYGTSGSETQYF. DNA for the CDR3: TGTGCCAGCAGATACGGGACTAGCGGGAGTGAGACCCAGTACTTC.

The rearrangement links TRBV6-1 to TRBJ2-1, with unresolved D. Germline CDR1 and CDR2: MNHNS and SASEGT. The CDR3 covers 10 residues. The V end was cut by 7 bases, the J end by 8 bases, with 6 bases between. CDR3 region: CASTLYEQFF. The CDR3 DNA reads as TGTGCCAGCACCCTGTATGAGCAGTTCTTC.

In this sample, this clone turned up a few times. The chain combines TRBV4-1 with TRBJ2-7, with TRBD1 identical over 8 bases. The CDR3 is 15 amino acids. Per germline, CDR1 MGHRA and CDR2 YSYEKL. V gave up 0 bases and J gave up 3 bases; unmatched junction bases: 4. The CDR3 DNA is TGCGCCAGCAGCCAAGAAGTCACAGGGGGCTACGAGCAGTACTTC. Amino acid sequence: CASSQEVTGGYEQYF.

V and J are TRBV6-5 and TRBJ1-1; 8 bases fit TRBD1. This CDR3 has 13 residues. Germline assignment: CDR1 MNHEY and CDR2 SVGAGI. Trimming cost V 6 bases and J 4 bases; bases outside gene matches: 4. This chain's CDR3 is CASRMTGATEAFF. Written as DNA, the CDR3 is TGTGCCAGCAGAATGACAGGGGCCACTGAAGCTTTCTTT.

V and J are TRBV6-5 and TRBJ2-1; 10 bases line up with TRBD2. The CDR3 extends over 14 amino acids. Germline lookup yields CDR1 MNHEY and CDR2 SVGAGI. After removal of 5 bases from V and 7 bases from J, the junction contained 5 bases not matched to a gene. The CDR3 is CASSTSGGGNEQFF. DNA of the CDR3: TGTGCCAGCAGTACAAGCGGGGGGGGAAATGAGCAGTTCTTC.

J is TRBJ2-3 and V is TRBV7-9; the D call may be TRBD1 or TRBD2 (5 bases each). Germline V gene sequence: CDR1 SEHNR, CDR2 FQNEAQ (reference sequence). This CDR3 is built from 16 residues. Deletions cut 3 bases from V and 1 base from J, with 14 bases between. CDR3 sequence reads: CASSLPRGGRTDTQYF. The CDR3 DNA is TGTGCCAGCAGCTTGCCGAGGGGCGGACGCACAGATACGCAGTATTTT.

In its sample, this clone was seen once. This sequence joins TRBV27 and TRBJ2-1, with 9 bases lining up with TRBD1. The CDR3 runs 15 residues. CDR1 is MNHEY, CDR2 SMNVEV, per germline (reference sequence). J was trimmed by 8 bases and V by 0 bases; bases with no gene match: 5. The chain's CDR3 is CASSLSGTGRDEQFF. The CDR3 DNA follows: TGTGCCAGCAGTTTATCGGGGACAGGGCGCGATGAGCAGTTCTTC.

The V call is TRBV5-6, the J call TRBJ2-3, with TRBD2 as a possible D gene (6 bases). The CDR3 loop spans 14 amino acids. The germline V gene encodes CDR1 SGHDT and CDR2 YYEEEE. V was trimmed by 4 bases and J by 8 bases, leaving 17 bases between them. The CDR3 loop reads CASSQLRPSVTQYF. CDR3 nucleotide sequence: TGTGCCAGCAGCCAACTTCGGCCTAGCGTTACGCAGTATTTT.

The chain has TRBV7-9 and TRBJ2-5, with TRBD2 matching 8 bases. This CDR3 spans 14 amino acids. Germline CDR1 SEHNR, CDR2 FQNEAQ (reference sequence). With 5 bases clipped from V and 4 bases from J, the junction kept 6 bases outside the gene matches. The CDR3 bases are TGTGCCAGCAGCAACATAGCGGGAATAGAGACCCAGTACTTC. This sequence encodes CASSNIAGIETQYF.

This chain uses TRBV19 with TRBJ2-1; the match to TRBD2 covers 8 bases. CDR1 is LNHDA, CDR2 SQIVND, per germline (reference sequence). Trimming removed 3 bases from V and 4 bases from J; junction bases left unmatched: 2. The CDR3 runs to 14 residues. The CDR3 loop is CASSIGGEYNEQFF. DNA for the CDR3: TGTGCCAGTAGTATCGGGGGGGAATACAATGAGCAGTTCTTC.

The CDR3 here is CASSQDGGSYLYEQYF. As DNA, the CDR3 is TGCGCCAGCAGCCAAGATGGCGGGAGTTATCTTTACGAGCAGTACTTC. The V and J genes are TRBV4-1 and TRBJ2-7; 7 bases match TRBD2. The CDR3 extends over 16 amino acids. J gave up 4 bases and V 0 bases, and 9 bases lay outside the gene matches. Germline V gene data show CDR1 as MGHRA and CDR2 as YSYEKL.

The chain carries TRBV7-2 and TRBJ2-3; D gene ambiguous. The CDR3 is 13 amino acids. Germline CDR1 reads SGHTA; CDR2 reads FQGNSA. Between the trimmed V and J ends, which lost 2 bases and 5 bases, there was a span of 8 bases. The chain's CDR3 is CASSLWSGDTQYF. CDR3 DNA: TGTGCCAGCAGCTTATGGTCGGGAGATACGCAGTATTTT.